This record covers a single TCR beta chain. The sample comes from a study of cytomegalovirus exposure and HLA in healthy donors. The table came from immunoSEQ multiplex PCR; TCRdb's copy has only in-frame clones and leaves some out. The sample yields some 270,000 clones, 86% seen once. Trimming at V came to 5 bases and at J to 7 bases, leaving 5 bases not matched to a gene. The CDR3 totals 14 residues. The germline gives CDR1 SGHTA, CDR2 FQGNSA. This receptor was taken from a woman younger than 35 in good health and CMV-seronegative. What was sequenced was PBMCs. V gene TRBV7-2 combines with J gene TRBJ2-1, with TRBD1 matching 10 bases. This CDR3 reads CASSHRDRGNEQFF. CDR3 DNA: TGTGCCAGCAGCCACAGGGACAGGGGAAATGAGCAGTTCTTC.